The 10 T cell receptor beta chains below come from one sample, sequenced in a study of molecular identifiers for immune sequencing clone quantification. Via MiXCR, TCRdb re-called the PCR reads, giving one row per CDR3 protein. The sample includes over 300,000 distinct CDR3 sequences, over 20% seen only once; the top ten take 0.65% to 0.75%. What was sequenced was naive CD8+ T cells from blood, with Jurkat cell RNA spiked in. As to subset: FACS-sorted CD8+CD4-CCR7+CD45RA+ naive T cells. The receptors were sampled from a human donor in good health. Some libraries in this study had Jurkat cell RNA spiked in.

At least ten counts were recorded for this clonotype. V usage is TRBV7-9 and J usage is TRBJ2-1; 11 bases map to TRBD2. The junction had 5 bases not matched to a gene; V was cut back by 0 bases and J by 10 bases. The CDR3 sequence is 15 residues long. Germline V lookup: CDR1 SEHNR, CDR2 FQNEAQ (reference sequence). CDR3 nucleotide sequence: TGTGCCAGCAGCTTAGCTAGCGGGAGGGCCGAAGAGCAGTTCTTC. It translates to CASSLASGRAEEQFF.

CDR3 protein: CSVLGDRTYEQYF. The CDR3 region has the DNA TGCAGCGTGTTGGGGGACCGCACCTACGAGCAGTACTTC. The rearrangement links TRBV29-1 to TRBJ2-7; tentatively, D is TRBD1 or TRBD2 (5 bases each). Trimming left V 6 bases short and J 2 bases short, with 14 bases between. This CDR3 contains 13 residues. The germline V gene encodes CDR1 SQVTM and CDR2 ANQGSEA.

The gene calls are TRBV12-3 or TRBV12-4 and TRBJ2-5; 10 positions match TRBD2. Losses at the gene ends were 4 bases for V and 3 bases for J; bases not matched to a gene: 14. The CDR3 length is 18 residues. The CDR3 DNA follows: TGTGCCAGCAGTTACCTCCCCCCAGCGGGAGGGCCAAAAGAGACCCAGTACTTC. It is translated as CASSYLPPAGGPKETQYF.

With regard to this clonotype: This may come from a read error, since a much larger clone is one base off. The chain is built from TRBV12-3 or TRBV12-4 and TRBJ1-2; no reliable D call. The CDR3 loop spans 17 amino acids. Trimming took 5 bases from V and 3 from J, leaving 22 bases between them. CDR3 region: CASSPGPRWAGDYGYTF. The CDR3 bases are TGTGCCAGCAGTCCCGGGCCAAGGTGGGCGGGTGACTATGGCTACACCTTC.

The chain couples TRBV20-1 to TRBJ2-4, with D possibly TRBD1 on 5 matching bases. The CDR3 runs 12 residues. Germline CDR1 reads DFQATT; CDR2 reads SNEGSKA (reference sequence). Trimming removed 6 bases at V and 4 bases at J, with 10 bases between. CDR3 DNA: TGCAGTGCCAAGGGGCAAAAAAACATTCAGTACTTC. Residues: CSAKGQKNIQYF.

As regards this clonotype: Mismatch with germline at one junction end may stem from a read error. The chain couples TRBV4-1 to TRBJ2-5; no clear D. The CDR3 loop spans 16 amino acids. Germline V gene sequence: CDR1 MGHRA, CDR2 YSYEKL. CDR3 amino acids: CASSQIVANYQETRYF. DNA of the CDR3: TGCGCCAGCAGCCAAATAGTGGCGAACTACCAAGAGACCCGGTACTTC.

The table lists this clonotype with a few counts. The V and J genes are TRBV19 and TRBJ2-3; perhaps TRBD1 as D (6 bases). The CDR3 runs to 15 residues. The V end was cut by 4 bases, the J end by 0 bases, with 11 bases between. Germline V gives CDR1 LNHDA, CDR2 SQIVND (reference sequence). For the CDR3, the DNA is TGTGCCAGTAGTAGAGACAGGACGAGCACAGATACGCAGTATTTT. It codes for CASSRDRTSTDTQYF.

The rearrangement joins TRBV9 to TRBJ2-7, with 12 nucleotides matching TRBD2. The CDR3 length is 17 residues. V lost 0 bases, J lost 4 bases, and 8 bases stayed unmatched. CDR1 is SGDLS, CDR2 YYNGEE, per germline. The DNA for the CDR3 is TGTGCCAGCAGCGTAGGGAGGGAGACTAGCGGGAGTTACGAGCAGTACTTC. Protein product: CASSVGRETSGSYEQYF. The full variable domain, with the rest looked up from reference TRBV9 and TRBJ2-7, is DSGVTQTPKHLITATGQRVTLRCSPRSGDLSVYWYQQSLDQGLQFLIQYYNGEERAKGNILERFSAQQFPDLHSELNLSSLELGDSALYFCASSVGRETSGSYEQYFGPGTRLTVT.

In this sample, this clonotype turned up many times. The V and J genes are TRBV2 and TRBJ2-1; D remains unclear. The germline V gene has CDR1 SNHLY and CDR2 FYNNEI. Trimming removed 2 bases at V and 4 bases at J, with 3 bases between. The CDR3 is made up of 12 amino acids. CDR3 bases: TGTGCCAGCAGTGAACTATACAATGAGCAGTTCTTC. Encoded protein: CASSELYNEQFF.

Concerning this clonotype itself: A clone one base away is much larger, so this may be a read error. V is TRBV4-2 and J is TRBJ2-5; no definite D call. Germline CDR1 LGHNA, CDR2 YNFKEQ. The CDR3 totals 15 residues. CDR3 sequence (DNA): TGTGCCGGCAGCCAAGATAAGTTGGTCCGGGAGACCCAGTACTTC. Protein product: CAGSQDKLVRETQYF.